Listed below are T cell receptor beta chains from one sample, sequenced in a study of T cell responses to AZD1222 COVID-19 vaccine. Sequencing used immunoSEQ multiplex PCR; TCRdb keeps in-frame clones, though not all of them. The data show about 150,000 clones, around 90% seen once. This specimen was peripheral blood, taken on day 0 of AZD1222 vaccination. These receptors were taken from an adult in good health. Each CDR3 is given with its conserved first and last residue. The D gene is left open where the match is weak. Some rows mark clone size as missing; the rest say once, few, many or name a class of expanded clone.

V	D	size	J	DNA	CDR3
TRBV3-1/TRBV3-2	TRBD1	once	TRBJ1-1	TGTGCCAGCAGCCAACCCGGGACAGGGTTGAACACTGAAGCTTTCTTT	CASSQPGTGLNTEAFF
TRBV5-1	TRBD2	-	TRBJ2-5	TGCGCCAGCAGCGAAGGGACTAGCGGCTCGACCCAGTACTTC	CASSEGTSGSTQYF
TRBV19	TRBD1	-	TRBJ1-3	TGTGCCAGTAGTATTGGGACAGGGGCTGGAAACACCATATATTTT	CASSIGTGAGNTIYF
TRBV5-1	-	-	TRBJ2-7	TGCGCCAGCAGCTTGAGCGGTTTCCCCCGGGGACCAGGGTACGAGCAGTACTTC	CASSLSGFPRGPGYEQYF
TRBV3-1/TRBV3-2	-	once	TRBJ1-2	TGTGCCAGCAGCCAAGTGGGAGGGTTGGATGGCTACACCTTC	CASSQVGGLDGYTF
TRBV28	-	-	TRBJ1-6	TGTGCCAGCAGTTTTAACGAGGGGGTAGGATCACCCCTCCACTTT	CASSFNEGVGSPLHF
TRBV25-1	-	once	TRBJ1-2	TGTGCCAGCAAGCCCAAGCCCCTTCGGTATGGCTACACCTTC	CASKPKPLRYGYTF
TRBV6-2/TRBV6-3	-	-	TRBJ1-1	TGTGCCAGCAGTTTCGGCGGGAACACTGAAGCTTTCTTT	CASSFGGNTEAFF
TRBV5-4	TRBD2	-	TRBJ2-5	TGTGCCAGCAGCGGAGGGACTAGCGGGGGGGCCGTCAGGGAGACCCAGTACTTC	CASSGGTSGGAVRETQYF
TRBV29-1	-	-	TRBJ2-2	TGCAGCGCCGCCCGGCAGGGGAGAACCGGGGAGCTGTTTTTT	CSAARQGRTGELFF
TRBV5-4	-	-	TRBJ2-1	TGTGCCAGCAGCTTGGTTCGGGGGGCCCGCCATGAGCAGTTCTTC	CASSLVRGARHEQFF
TRBV7-9	-	-	TRBJ1-2	TGTGCCAGCAGCTTAGACTGGAGAGAAGGCTACACCTTC	CASSLDWREGYTF
TRBV28	-	-	TRBJ1-4	TGTGCCAGCAGTCCGGACATCAATGAAAAACTGTTTTTT	CASSPDINEKLFF
TRBV2	TRBD1	-	TRBJ1-5	TGTGCCAGCAGTCGACAGGGAGGCAATCAGCCCCAGCATTTT	CASSRQGGNQPQHF
TRBV19	-	-	TRBJ1-5	TGTGCCAGTAGTATAGCGGTCCGTACGCCCCAGCATTTT	CASSIAVRTPQHF
TRBV4-3	-	-	TRBJ2-1	TGCGCCAGCAGCAAACGGACAGCCGACCCTAATGAGCAGTTCTTC	CASSKRTADPNEQFF
TRBV5-4	TRBD1	-	TRBJ2-1	TGTGCCAGCAGCTCCGGACAGGGCCCCTACAATGAGCAGTTCTTC	CASSSGQGPYNEQFF
TRBV5-1	TRBD2	once	TRBJ2-7	TGCGCCAGCAGCTTGGCCGATAGCGGGAATACCTACGAGCAGTACTTC	CASSLADSGNTYEQYF
TRBV18	-	-	TRBJ1-1	TGTGCCAGCTCACCAAACTCGCTTAAAATGAACACTGAAGCTTTCTTT	CASSPNSLKMNTEAFF
TRBV27	TRBD2	-	TRBJ2-7	TGTGCCTCGGGACCGAGCGGGGGGGCTTACGAGCAGTACTTC	CASGPSGGAYEQYF
TRBV7-9	TRBD1	once	TRBJ1-1	TGTGCCAGCAGCTTAGGGACAGGGACCATGAACACTGAAGCTTTCTTT	CASSLGTGTMNTEAFF
TRBV14	-	-	TRBJ1-1	TGTGCCAGCAGCCAAACAAAGAACACTGAAGCTTTCTTT	CASSQTKNTEAFF
TRBV13	-	-	TRBJ2-3	TGTGCCAGCAGCTTCCGGGACCCCCCCCGGACGCAGTATTTT	CASSFRDPPRTQYF
TRBV7-9	-	once	TRBJ2-5	TGTGCCAGCTCCGGACAGAATCAAGAGACCCAGTACTTC	CASSGQNQETQYF
TRBV5-1	-	-	TRBJ2-3	TGCGCCAGCAGCTTGGGTGGCGAAAGCACAGATACGCAGTATTTT	CASSLGGESTDTQYF
TRBV7-9	-	-	TRBJ1-3	TGTGCCAGCAGCTTATTACAGAGCTCTGGAAACACCATATATTTT	CASSLLQSSGNTIYF
TRBV28	-	-	TRBJ1-1	TGTGCCAGCAGGCTCATGAACACTGAAGCTTTCTTT	CASRLMNTEAFF
TRBV7-9	-	-	TRBJ2-7	TGTGCCAGCAGTCGGAACTACGAGCAGTACTTC	CASSRNYEQYF
TRBV12-5	-	-	TRBJ2-2	TGTGCTAGTGGGGAGCAGGGGAACACCGGGGAGCTGTTTTTT	CASGEQGNTGELFF
TRBV7-2	-	-	TRBJ2-3	TGTGCCAGCAGCTTAGTGGGGCAGCGCACAGATACGCAGTATTTT	CASSLVGQRTDTQYF
TRBV28	-	-	TRBJ1-1	TGTGCCAGCAGAACTTCGCTGGAGGGCACTGAAGCTTTCTTT	CASRTSLEGTEAFF
TRBV4-3	-	-	TRBJ2-1	TGCGCCAGCAGCCAAGCGATAGGGAGCGGTGAGCAGTTCTTC	CASSQAIGSGEQFF
TRBV3-1/TRBV3-2	-	-	TRBJ2-3	TGTGCCAGCAGCCAAACTACAGGGAAGGATACGCAGTATTTT	CASSQTTGKDTQYF
TRBV7-2	-	-	TRBJ1-2	TGTGCCAGCAGCTTAGAAGGGGACACAGTCTATGGCTACACCTTC	CASSLEGDTVYGYTF
TRBV7-8	-	-	TRBJ1-5	TGTGCCAGCAGCTTAAGGTGGGGGATCGATCAGCCCCAGCATTTT	CASSLRWGIDQPQHF
TRBV5-4	-	once	TRBJ2-7	TGTGCCAGCAGCTTGAACACAGGGTTCCACGAGCAGTACTTC	CASSLNTGFHEQYF
TRBV12-3/TRBV12-4	TRBD1	-	TRBJ2-7	TGTGCCAGCAGCCACAGGGGGTACCTCGAGCAGTACTTC	CASSHRGYLEQYF
TRBV18	-	-	TRBJ1-1	TGTGCCAGCTCACCATACTCAGGGAGAACTGAAGCTTTCTTT	CASSPYSGRTEAFF
TRBV29-1	-	-	TRBJ2-1	TGCAGCGTTTCAGGGGGGAACTACAATGAGCAGTTCTTC	CSVSGGNYNEQFF
TRBV7-9	-	-	TRBJ1-5	TGTGCCAGAATGGGGGGTTGTGGCAATCAGCCCCAGCATTTT	CARMGGCGNQPQHF
TRBV3-1/TRBV3-2	-	-	TRBJ2-5	TGTGCCAGCAGCCCCTCGGGACTCGGAGAGACCCAGTACTTC	CASSPSGLGETQYF
TRBV7-6	TRBD2	-	TRBJ2-7	TGTGCCAGCAGCTTGGGACTAGCGGACGAGCAGTACTTC	CASSLGLADEQYF